This is a list of T cell receptor beta chains from one sample in a study of blood T cell repertoires in COVID-19. Profiling relied on immunoSEQ multiplex PCR, and the TCRdb table lists in-frame clones only, not all of them. This table holds hundreds of thousands of clones, 70% to 90% found once. Sequencing was carried out using peripheral blood. These receptors all stem from a woman aged 60-75 years with COVID-19, enrolled during active disease. Both conserved end residues are part of each CDR3. A D gene is named only where the DNA matches it firmly. Expanded clones are given a class, and other clones once, few, many or no size at all.

j_call v_call clone_size d_call cdr3_nt cdr3_aa
TRBJ2-7 TRBV6-2/TRBV6-3 few TRBD2 TGTGCCAGCAGTCCCTCGGGGGGGCCGCAAGAGCAGTACTTC CASSPSGGPQEQYF
TRBJ1-1 TRBV5-1 - - TGCGCCAGCAGCTTGAGCGGGGGGTGGAACACTGAAGCTTTCTTT CASSLSGGWNTEAFF
TRBJ1-2 TRBV4-1 - - TGCGCCAGCAGCCAAGATAATATCAGGGTAGATGGCTACACCTTC CASSQDNIRVDGYTF
TRBJ1-6 TRBV3-1/TRBV3-2 - - TGTGCCAGCAGCCGTAAATTGGAGAGCTCCTATAATTCACCCCTCCACTTT CASSRKLESSYNSPLHF
TRBJ2-5 TRBV12-3/TRBV12-4 - TRBD1 TGTGCCAGCAGTTGGGACAGGGGTGAGACCCAGTACTTC CASSWDRGETQYF
TRBJ1-2 TRBV3-1/TRBV3-2 - - TGTGCCAGCAGCCAAGCATCGCTTAACCGAGGAGACTATGGCTACACCTTC CASSQASLNRGDYGYTF
TRBJ1-5 TRBV9 - TRBD1 TGTGCCAGCAGCGCGGGACAGGGGGCTCCCCAGCATTTT CASSAGQGAPQHF
TRBJ1-2 TRBV28 - - TGTGCCAGCACTCAGAACTATGGCTACACCTTC CASTQNYGYTF
TRBJ2-1 TRBV5-1 - - TGCGCCAGCAGCTTGGATAGTCCTAGACGTCAGTTCTTC CASSLDSPRRQFF
TRBJ2-5 TRBV5-4 - TRBD2 TGTGCCAGCAGCTTAGGCGGGGGGGGACCAACAACACAGACCCAGTACTTC CASSLGGGGPTTQTQYF
TRBJ2-7 TRBV5-1 - TRBD2 TGCGCCAGCAGCTTGGTGTCAGGGACTACCTACGAGCAGTACTTC CASSLVSGTTYEQYF
TRBJ2-3 TRBV27 - TRBD2 TGTGCCAGCAGTTTCTGGCGGGGGGGTTCAGATACGCAGTATTTT CASSFWRGGSDTQYF
TRBJ1-5 TRBV19 - - TGTGCCAGTAGTACCCGCGGGGGGGGGAAATTAGATTTT CASSTRGGGKLDF
TRBJ2-7 TRBV12-3/TRBV12-4 - - TGTGCCACTGGGAGGGGGACCTACGAGCAGTACTTC CATGRGTYEQYF
TRBJ2-1 TRBV6-5 once - TGTGCCAGCGCGAACTACAATGAGCAGTTCTTC CASANYNEQFF
TRBJ2-2 TRBV7-2 - TRBD1 TGTGCCAGCAGCTTAACCCAAGGACAGGGCTCGGAGCTGTTTTTT CASSLTQGQGSELFF
TRBJ1-1 TRBV5-1 - - TGCGCCAGCAGCCGAGGGGTCGGGGGCACTGAAGCTTTCTTT CASSRGVGGTEAFF
TRBJ1-4 TRBV4-2 few - TGTGCCAGCAGCCAAGAAGAGGTTGCGGGGAGAAAACTGTTTTTT CASSQEEVAGRKLFF
TRBJ1-1 TRBV18 - - TGTGCCAGCTCACCACTCGGCCTCAGGGCGAACACTGAAGCTTTCTTT CASSPLGLRANTEAFF
TRBJ1-5 TRBV6-6 once TRBD1 TGTGCCAGTACAGGGGGCAGAGATCAGCCCCAGCATTTT CASTGGRDQPQHF
TRBJ2-7 TRBV24-1 - TRBD2 TGTGCCACCAGTCCTGCCGGGGGAGGGCGCGAGCAGTACTTC CATSPAGGGREQYF
TRBJ1-2 TRBV7-9 - - TGTGCCAGCAGCCCCGACAGGTCTAATGGCTACACCTTC CASSPDRSNGYTF
TRBJ2-7 TRBV3-1/TRBV3-2 - - TGTGCCAGCAGCCAAGAGCGCTTCGAGCAGTACTTC CASSQERFEQYF
TRBJ2-1 TRBV2 - TRBD2 TGTGCCAGCAGTGAAGACGGGGGGGCCTACAATGAGCAGTTCTTC CASSEDGGAYNEQFF
TRBJ1-4 TRBV9 - - TGTGCCAGCAGCCTGACAGGTGTAAGTAATGAAAAACTGTTTTTT CASSLTGVSNEKLFF
TRBJ1-5 TRBV19 - - TGTGCCAGTAGTATATCCAGGGCTGTTTATCAGCCCCAGCATTTT CASSISRAVYQPQHF
TRBJ1-5 TRBV28 - TRBD1 TGTGCCAGCAGTTTACCGGGACAGGGGGCGTCACAGCCCCAGCATTTT CASSLPGQGASQPQHF
TRBJ2-3 TRBV19 - TRBD1 TGTGCCACCAAGGGCTACAGGGGGAGCCCGGGAGATACGCAGTATTTT CATKGYRGSPGDTQYF
TRBJ2-2 TRBV10-3 - TRBD2 TGTGCCATCAGTGAAGGGCGGGGGGAGCGGGAGCTGTTTTTT CAISEGRGERELFF
TRBJ2-3 TRBV21-1 - - TGTGCCAGCAGCAAAGGCGTGTGGACAGCCACAGATACGCAGTATTTT CASSKGVWTATDTQYF
TRBJ2-5 TRBV7-3 - - TGTGCCAGCAGCCCGAGGGGGGGCCAGACCACACAAGAGACCCAGTACTTC CASSPRGGQTTQETQYF
TRBJ1-4 TRBV4-1 - - TGCGCCAGCAGCCAAGGGCCGGGGAATGAAAAACTGTTTTTT CASSQGPGNEKLFF
TRBJ2-2 TRBV9 - TRBD1 TGTGCCAGCAGCACCGGACAGGGGCCTGTCGGGGAGCTGTTTTTT CASSTGQGPVGELFF
TRBJ1-1 TRBV13 - - TGTGCCAGCGTCCTATGGGCTGATGGTAAAGCTTTCTTT CASVLWADGKAFF
TRBJ1-4 TRBV27 - - TGTGCCAGCAGACCCCTCCAGGGGACTAATGAAAAACTGTTTTTT CASRPLQGTNEKLFF
TRBJ1-1 TRBV5-1 - TRBD1 TGCGCCAGCAGAGACCTCCGGGACAGGGGGCCTGCTTTCTTT CASRDLRDRGPAFF
TRBJ2-2 TRBV29-1 - TRBD1 TGCAGCGCCGACAGGGGAGCCGGGGAGCTGTTTTTT CSADRGAGELFF
TRBJ2-7 TRBV6-5 - - TGTGCCAGCAGTTCGGGACATAGAGGCTACGAGCAGTACTTC CASSSGHRGYEQYF
TRBJ2-7 TRBV18 - - TGTGCCAGCTCACCGGGGAGCAATACCTACGAGCAGTACTTC CASSPGSNTYEQYF
TRBJ2-3 TRBV2 - TRBD2 TGTGCCAGCAGAGGCAGGACTAGCTCCACAGATACGCAGTATTTT CASRGRTSSTDTQYF
TRBJ2-3 TRBV7-3 - - TGTGCCAGCAGCTTAATTGGCGGGTCCACAGATACGCAGTATTTT CASSLIGGSTDTQYF
TRBJ1-4 TRBV7-9 - - TGTGCCAGCAGCCCGACAGGAACGACTAATGAAAAACTGTTTTTT CASSPTGTTNEKLFF
TRBJ2-1 TRBV28 - - TGTGCCAGCAGCCCGCTGGGGGGTATCTTTTTTAATGAGCAGTTCTTC CASSPLGGIFFNEQFF
TRBJ2-2 TRBV19 - - TGTGCCAGTAGACCCCCCGGGTCCGGGGTCGGCGGGGAGCTGTTTTTT CASRPPGSGVGGELFF
TRBJ2-1 TRBV19 - TRBD2 TGTGCCAGTACTACGACTAGCGGGGGCGCCTACAATGAGCAGTTCTTC CASTTTSGGAYNEQFF
TRBJ2-7 TRBV5-1 - TRBD1 TGCGCCAGCCGACAGGGGTCCTCCTACGAGCAGTACTTC CASRQGSSYEQYF
TRBJ2-7 TRBV19 - TRBD2 TGTGCCAGTAGTATGTCTAGCGGGGGGAGATACGAGCAGTACTTC CASSMSSGGRYEQYF
TRBJ1-2 TRBV27 few - TGTGCCAGCAGTTCGCACAGGGATGGCTACACCTTC CASSSHRDGYTF
TRBJ2-7 TRBV29-1 - - TGCAGCGTCGAAAGAGAAACAGGGAATGCCAACGAGCAGTACTTC CSVERETGNANEQYF
TRBJ1-4 TRBV14 - - TGTGCCAGCAGCCGAACCTCGAGGTCTCCAACTTCAACTAATGAAAAACTGTTTTTT CASSRTSRSPTSTNEKLFF